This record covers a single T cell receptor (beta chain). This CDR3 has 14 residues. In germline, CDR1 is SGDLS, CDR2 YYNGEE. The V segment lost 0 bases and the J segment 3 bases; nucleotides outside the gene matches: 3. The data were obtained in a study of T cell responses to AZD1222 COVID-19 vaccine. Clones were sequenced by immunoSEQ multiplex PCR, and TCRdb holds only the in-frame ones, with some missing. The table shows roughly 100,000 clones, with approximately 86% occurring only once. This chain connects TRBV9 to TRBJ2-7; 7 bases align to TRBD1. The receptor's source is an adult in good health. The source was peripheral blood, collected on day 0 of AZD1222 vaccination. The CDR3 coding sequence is TGTGCCAGCAGCGTAGGCGCAGGGGGCTACGAGCAGTACTTC. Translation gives CASSVGAGGYEQYF. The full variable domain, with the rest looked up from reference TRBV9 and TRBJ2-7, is DSGVTQTPKHLITATGQRVTLRCSPRSGDLSVYWYQQSLDQGLQFLIQYYNGEERAKGNILERFSAQQFPDLHSELNLSSLELGDSALYFCASSVGAGGYEQYFGPGTRLTVT.